The source of this T cell receptor beta chain is a study of blood T cell repertoires in COVID-19. Method: immunoSEQ multiplex PCR; TCRdb's copy keeps in-frame clones and lacks some. Counted here are 250,000 to 300,000 clones, 86% occurring once; the ten biggest clones make up 3.6%. Per germline, CDR1 LGHDT and CDR2 YNNKEL (reference sequence). CDR3 length equals 14 residues. V lost 1 base and J 5 bases, leaving 9 bases between the germline ends. Sequenced: peripheral blood. This clonotype was sampled from a young man with active or convalescent COVID-19. The rearrangement links TRBV3-1 (or the pseudogene TRBV3-2) to TRBJ1-5; D perhaps matches TRBD1 (5 bases). The CDR3 loop reads CASSQGTFDQPQHF. In nucleotides, the CDR3 is TGTGCCAGCAGCCAAGGGACATTTGATCAGCCCCAGCATTTT.